The 23 T cell receptor beta chains reported below all come from one sample, sequenced in a study of chemoradiotherapy in HPV16-positive cancers. Data came from immunoSEQ multiplex PCR; TCRdb stores just in-frame clones and leaves some out. The repertoire holds around 17,000 clones, with 65% to 80% as singletons. The material was tumor tissue, obtained from a patient who underwent chemoradiotherapy. The receptors come from a human donor with HPV-associated anogenital cancer.

This clone was detected once. The rearrangement links TRBV6-4 to TRBJ2-5; TRBD1 is a possible D gene (8 bases). The CDR3 consists of 15 residues. With 3 bases removed from V and 2 bases from J, the gap between germline ends came to 13 bases. Germline V gene sequence: CDR1 MRHNA, CDR2 SNTAGT. The CDR3 here is CASSEQGGHQETQYF. Written as DNA, the CDR3 is TGTGCCAGCAGTGAACAGGGGGGGCATCAAGAGACCCAGTACTTC.

The rearrangement links TRBV2 to TRBJ2-7; D could derive from TRBD1 or TRBD2 (5 bases each). The length of the CDR3 is 14 residues. Trimming took off 6 bases at V and 7 bases at J, with 19 bases between the two ends. The germline gives CDR1 SNHLY, CDR2 FYNNEI. The CDR3 region is CASRSGTGFIEQYF. CDR3 DNA: TGTGCCAGCAGATCCGGGACCGGGTTTATAGAGCAGTACTTC.

The CDR3 coding sequence is TGTGCCAGCAGCTACCGGACTAGCGGGGGGCGCCAAGAGACCCAGTACTTC. Translating it yields CASSYRTSGGRQETQYF. This chain links TRBV5-6 with TRBJ2-5; TRBD2 aligns across 14 bases. The CDR3 is 17 amino acids. V was pared by 3 bases and J by 1 base, with 5 bases of the junction left unmatched. In germline, CDR1 is SGHDT, CDR2 YYEEEE.

The V gene is TRBV7-9, the J gene TRBJ1-1, with D hard to call. Germline V gives CDR1 SEHNR, CDR2 FQNEAQ (reference sequence). The length of the CDR3 is 12 residues. V shed 5 bases and J shed 0 bases, with 4 bases lying between them. Here the CDR3 reads CASSQMNTEAFF. As DNA, the CDR3 is TGTGCCAGCAGCCAAATGAACACTGAAGCTTTCTTT.

J is TRBJ2-7 and V is TRBV6-5, with D perhaps TRBD2 (5 bases). CDR1 is MNHEY, CDR2 SVGAGI, per germline. The ends were cut back, 6 bases at V and 0 bases at J, with 9 bases in the middle. The CDR3 covers 13 residues. The CDR3 bases are TGTGCCAGCAGGTCAGGAGGCTCCTACGAGCAGTACTTC. Its translation is CASRSGGSYEQYF.

This chain uses TRBV7-8 with TRBJ2-3, with D unresolved. Per the germline V gene, CDR1 is SGHVS and CDR2 is FQNEAQ. The CDR3 totals 14 residues. Trimming removed 1 base at V and 8 bases at J, with 13 bases between. The CDR3: CASSLVASRSTQYF. The CDR3 bases are TGTGCCAGCAGCTTAGTCGCAAGCAGAAGTACGCAGTATTTT.

The chain is built from TRBV28 and TRBJ2-7; D remains ambiguous. Germline assignment: CDR1 MDHEN and CDR2 SYDVKM. The CDR3 is made up of 13 amino acids. The V end lost 7 bases, the J end lost 1 base, and 11 bases lay between the germline ends. The CDR3 region is CASTLDGSYEQYF. The DNA of the CDR3 is TGTGCCAGCACCCTGGACGGATCCTACGAGCAGTACTTC.

V usage is TRBV21-1 and J usage is TRBJ1-4; the D segment call TRBD1 is taken from the table without a DNA check. TRBV21-1 is marked as a pseudogene. CDR3 length: 16 amino acids. The CDR3 loop reads CASSKVVGQFNEKLFF. The CDR3 DNA is TGTGCCAGCAGCAAAGTAGTGGGACAGTTTAATGAAAAACTGTTTTTT.

The chain carries TRBV5-1 and TRBJ2-5; no clear D gene. CDR1 is SGHRS, CDR2 YFSETQ, per germline. The CDR3 has 14 amino acids. Trimming stripped 7 bases from V and 7 bases from J, with 20 bases between. The CDR3 DNA sequence: TGCGCCAGCTCATCCCTTGAGTCTCTTGGGACCCAGTACTTC. As protein: CASSSLESLGTQYF.

The V call is TRBV29-1, the J call TRBJ2-6, with D tentatively TRBD1 (5 bases). The germline V gene encodes CDR1 SQVTM and CDR2 ANQGSEA. Trimming shortened V by 6 bases and J by 0 bases, and 9 bases separated the two germline ends. This CDR3 comprises 14 residues. CDR3 protein: CSVHTGSGANVLTF. Here the CDR3 DNA reads TGCAGCGTGCATACAGGCTCTGGGGCCAACGTCCTGACTTTC. The whole variable domain, remainder taken from reference TRBV29-1 and TRBJ2-6, is SAVISQKPSRDICQRGTSLTIQCQVDSQVTMMFWYRQQPGQSLTLIATANQGSEATYESGFVIDKFPISRPNLTFSTLTVSNMSPEDSSIYLCSVHTGSGANVLTFGAGSRLTVL.

This clone was seen once. This rearrangement joins TRBV4-2 to TRBJ2-3, with a possible D match to TRBD1 (6 bases). CDR1 is LGHNA and CDR2 is YNFKEQ in the germline V gene. The CDR3 loop spans 15 amino acids. V lost 4 bases and J 0 bases, leaving 11 bases between the germline ends. CDR3: CASSRGQTSTDTQYF. The CDR3 DNA reads as TGTGCCAGCAGCCGGGGGCAAACTAGCACAGATACGCAGTATTTT.

This clone was found once. The V call is TRBV5-1, the J call TRBJ1-4, with 9 bases matching TRBD1. This CDR3 has 16 amino acids. V shed 4 bases, J shed 0 bases, and the junction held 4 bases outside the gene matches. The germline V gene has CDR1 SGHRS and CDR2 YFSETQ. The DNA of the CDR3 is TGCGCCAGCAGCCCAAGACAGGGGGCAACTAATGAAAAACTGTTTTTT. Residues: CASSPRQGATNEKLFF.

The genes are TRBV9 and TRBJ2-2; no reliable D call. V lost 0 bases to trimming and J lost 2 bases, with 8 bases between them. This CDR3 has 15 amino acids. Germline CDR1 is SGDLS and CDR2 is YYNGEE. CDR3 region: CASSVGLPNTGELFF. In DNA form, the CDR3 reads TGTGCCAGCAGCGTAGGGCTACCCAACACCGGGGAGCTGTTTTTT.

The chain combines TRBV7-2 with TRBJ1-6; 9 bases agree with TRBD1. From germline, CDR1 is SGHTA and CDR2 FQGNSA. Losses at the gene ends were 6 bases for V and 9 bases for J; bases not matched to a gene: 6. The CDR3 sequence is 14 residues long. The CDR3 sequence: CASRLQGAGSPLHF. The CDR3 DNA reads TGTGCCAGCAGGCTACAGGGGGCAGGTTCACCCCTCCACTTT.

This chain joins TRBV5-1 and TRBJ1-1; D is ambiguous. The CDR3 extends over 15 amino acids. V gave up 0 bases and J gave up 4 bases, with 13 bases separating them. Germline V gene sequence: CDR1 SGHRS, CDR2 YFSETQ. CDR3 sequence: CASSLDPGFFTEAFF. The CDR3 region has the DNA TGCGCCAGCAGCTTGGACCCGGGGTTCTTCACTGAAGCTTTCTTT.

The chain recombines TRBV7-9 with TRBJ2-1; the match to TRBD2 covers 8 bases. The CDR3 consists of 15 residues. Germline V CDR1 and CDR2: SEHNR, FQNEAQ (reference sequence). J gave up 5 bases and V 2 bases, and 5 bases lay outside the gene matches. CDR3 coding DNA: TGTGCCAGCAGCTTAATTAGCGGGAAGAACAATGAGCAGTTCTTC. Amino acid sequence: CASSLISGKNNEQFF.

J is TRBJ2-7 and V is TRBV9; D is uncertain. V lost 2 bases, J lost 3 bases, and 12 bases lay in between. Germline CDR1 SGDLS, CDR2 YYNGEE. The CDR3 is 14 amino acids. CDR3: CASSVGGLDYEQYF. The CDR3 DNA sequence: TGTGCCAGCAGCGTCGGTGGGCTAGACTACGAGCAGTACTTC.

In its sample, this clone was seen once. The genes are TRBV7-6 and TRBJ1-6; no definite D call. The germline CDR1 and CDR2 sequences are SGHVS and FNYEAQ. Trimming took off 1 base at V and 11 bases at J, with 6 bases between the two ends. This CDR3 spans 12 amino acids. DNA for the CDR3: TGTGCCAGCAGCTTAGTAGGAGCACCCCTCCACTTT. Translated, it gives CASSLVGAPLHF.

V is TRBV28 and J is TRBJ1-2; no clear D. CDR3 size: 14 residues. Germline assignment: CDR1 MDHEN and CDR2 SYDVKM. Deletions cut 4 bases from V and 4 bases from J, with 13 bases between. The CDR3 loop reads CASSSTPGSYGYTF. The CDR3 DNA sequence: TGTGCCAGCAGTTCGACCCCCGGCAGCTATGGCTACACCTTC.

This sequence joins TRBV29-1 and TRBJ2-5, with no clear D. The V end lost 7 bases, the J end lost 2 bases, and 5 bases lay between the germline ends. The CDR3 consists of 10 residues. Germline CDR1 and CDR2: SQVTM and ANQGSEA. The CDR3 loop is CSAEQETQYF. CDR3 nucleotide sequence: TGCAGCGCCGAGCAAGAGACCCAGTACTTC.

The rearrangement links TRBV30 to TRBJ2-5; D is unclear. CDR3 length equals 13 residues. Per germline, CDR1 GTSNPN and CDR2 SVGIG (reference sequence). With 0 bases removed from V and 5 bases from J, the gap between germline ends came to 10 bases. CDR3 sequence reads: CAWSVLVAETQYF. CDR3 bases: TGTGCCTGGAGTGTACTGGTGGCGGAGACCCAGTACTTC.

With respect to this clone: Other DNA sequences in this specimen translate into the identical CDR3. V is TRBV29-1 and J is TRBJ1-1, with D uncertain. CDR3 length: 10 amino acids. Trimming cost V 7 bases and J 5 bases, with 8 bases left between them. Germline V CDR1 and CDR2: SQVTM, ANQGSEA. The CDR3 is CSGGRTEAFF. The CDR3 DNA reads TGCAGCGGCGGGAGAACTGAAGCTTTCTTT.

The rearrangement links TRBV29-1 to TRBJ1-5; no clear D. Trimming cost V 2 bases and J 11 bases, with 16 bases left between them. In germline, CDR1 is SQVTM, CDR2 ANQGSEA. This CDR3 spans 13 amino acids. CDR3 DNA: TGCAGCGTTGAATGGCTTGGCCAATCAGCCCAGCATTTT. This encodes CSVEWLGQSAQHF.